Listed below are T cell receptor beta chains from one sample, sequenced in a study of long-term antiretroviral therapy in people with HIV. TCRdb's copy holds only in-frame clones and misses some; the assay was immunoSEQ multiplex PCR. The sample holds approximately 8,800 clones, approximately 78% seen once. The sample here was unsorted PBMCs, taken 0.6 years before starting antiretroviral therapy. These receptors came from a man aged 40-50 years with HIV. CDR3s include the opening cysteine and the closing phenylalanine or tryptophan. The order of the fields is clone size, V gene, J gene, D gene, CDR3 DNA, CDR3 protein. The D gene is left open where the match is weak. A clone size is listed for some rows: how often the clone was seen (once, few, many), or a class if it is expanded.

-	TRBV5-5	TRBJ1-4	-	TGTGCCAGCAGCCGACTCGAGGGGCTTGAAAAACTGTTTTTT	CASSRLEGLEKLFF
-	TRBV20-1	TRBJ2-5	-	TGCAGTGCTAGAGATCGGGAGACCCAGTACTTC	CSARDRETQYF
medium-sized	TRBV11-3	TRBJ2-7	-	TGTGCCAGCAGCTTAGCCTCGGGACACCTCTCCTACGAGCAGTACTTC	CASSLASGHLSYEQYF
-	TRBV15	TRBJ1-6	-	TGTGCCACCAGCAGAGATAGAGGCAATCTTTCACCCCTCCACTTT	CATSRDRGNLSPLHF
-	TRBV2	TRBJ2-3	TRBD2	TGTGCCAGCAGCTGGCGGGGGGGCACAGATACGCAGTATTTT	CASSWRGGTDTQYF
-	TRBV6-6	TRBJ1-4	-	TGTGCCAGCGGCTTGCGCCAGGGGAGAACTAATGAAAAACTGTTTTTT	CASGLRQGRTNEKLFF
-	TRBV4-2	TRBJ1-2	-	TGTGCCAGCAGCCAAGATCGAGGGATAGCTAACTATGGCTACACCTTC	CASSQDRGIANYGYTF
-	TRBV11-3	TRBJ1-1	TRBD1	TGTGCCAGCAGCCGACAGGGGGGGAACACTGAAGCTTTCTTT	CASSRQGGNTEAFF
-	TRBV6-5	TRBJ1-1	-	TGTGCCAGCAGTTACTCTCTGTACACTGAAGCTTTCTTT	CASSYSLYTEAFF
-	TRBV2	TRBJ2-1	TRBD2	TGTGCCAGCGCCGGGACTAACAACAATGAGCAGTTCTTC	CASAGTNNNEQFF
-	TRBV27	TRBJ1-1	-	TGTGCCAGCAGTCTCTTCTTCCAAACGAACACTGAAGCTTTCTTT	CASSLFFQTNTEAFF
-	TRBV7-3	TRBJ2-7	TRBD1	TGTGCCAGCAGCGTGACAGGGGGCAGCTCCTACGAGCAGTACTTC	CASSVTGGSSYEQYF
-	TRBV2	TRBJ2-7	-	TGTGCCAGCAGTGAAGGGTGGGACGTTTCCTACGAGCAGTACTTC	CASSEGWDVSYEQYF
-	TRBV15	TRBJ2-4	-	TGTGCCACCAGCAGGATCACACAGGGAAACATTCAGTACTTC	CATSRITQGNIQYF
-	TRBV4-1	TRBJ1-1	-	TGCGCCAGCAGCCAAGAAAGGGTTGGAGGGTTAGTGGATCGCACTGAAGCTTTCTTT	CASSQERVGGLVDRTEAFF
-	TRBV25-1	TRBJ2-1	TRBD1	TGTGCCAGCTGTCAGACAGGGTCTTACAATGAGCAGTTCTTC	CASCQTGSYNEQFF
-	TRBV16	TRBJ2-3	-	TGTGCCAGCAGCCAAGAGGACTTCTCCACAGATACGCAGTATTTT	CASSQEDFSTDTQYF
-	TRBV11-1	TRBJ1-2	TRBD1	TGTGCCAGCAGTTCGGACAGGGGGGACTATGGCTACACCTTC	CASSSDRGDYGYTF
-	TRBV7-6	TRBJ1-1	-	TGTGCCAGCAGTACCCCGGGGGGAGACACTGAAGCTTTCTTT	CASSTPGGDTEAFF
few	TRBV5-6	TRBJ2-7	-	TGTGCCAGCAGCCCGACACTCGGGCAGTACGAGCAGTACTTC	CASSPTLGQYEQYF
-	TRBV5-3	TRBJ1-5	-	TGTGCCAGAGCTGGCTGCGCCCCATCAATCTATAGCAATCAGCCCCAGCATTTT	CARAGCAPSIYSNQPQHF
-	TRBV5-1	TRBJ1-4	-	TGCGCCAGCAGCCCGTATGGGGGTTCAGGTGAAAAACTGTTTTTT	CASSPYGGSGEKLFF
few	TRBV10-3	TRBJ2-7	-	TGTGCCATCAGTGACTCGGGGATGAAGTACGAGCAGTACTTC	CAISDSGMKYEQYF
once	TRBV7-9	TRBJ1-2	TRBD1	TGTGCCAGCAGCAGAGGGACAGAGGGCTACACCTTC	CASSRGTEGYTF
medium-sized	TRBV7-8	TRBJ2-5	TRBD2	TGTGCCAGCCGCGGGGGGGACCAAGAGACCCAGTACTTC	CASRGGDQETQYF
few	TRBV18	TRBJ1-2	-	TGTGCCAGCTCGTCGAGTAGGCTTGATGGCTACACCTTC	CASSSSRLDGYTF
-	TRBV27	TRBJ1-2	-	TGTGCCAGCAGTTTATCAGGGCTGAGCGGCTACACCTTC	CASSLSGLSGYTF
-	TRBV9	TRBJ1-1	-	TGTGCCAGCAGCCCCCAGGGACGGTCCAACACTGAAGCTTTCTTT	CASSPQGRSNTEAFF
-	TRBV5-1	TRBJ1-1	-	TGCGCCAGCAGTTCACCCGGCAGGAACACTGAAGCTTTCTTT	CASSSPGRNTEAFF
-	TRBV6-6	TRBJ2-7	-	TGTGCCAGCAGTCCCCTGGGGGCCGAGCAGTACTTC	CASSPLGAEQYF
-	TRBV13	TRBJ2-2	-	TGTGCCAGCAGCTTAGAAAAGGGGCGGGGCTCGGCTACGAGGACCGGGGAGCTGTTTTTT	CASSLEKGRGSATRTGELFF
-	TRBV19	TRBJ2-7	-	TGTGCCAGTAGTATCCGGCCAGGGACCTACGAGCAGTACTTC	CASSIRPGTYEQYF
-	TRBV6-4	TRBJ2-1	TRBD1	TGTGCCAGCAGTGCCTCCGGGACAGGGTACAATGAGCAGTTCTTC	CASSASGTGYNEQFF
-	TRBV18	TRBJ2-3	TRBD1	TGTGCCAGCTCACCAGGTGTGGGGACAGGGAGCACAGATACGCAGTATTTT	CASSPGVGTGSTDTQYF
-	TRBV5-6	TRBJ1-4	-	TGTGCCAGCAGCCCTTACGGGGGAGAGGCTAATGAAAAACTGTTTTTT	CASSPYGGEANEKLFF
-	TRBV5-6	TRBJ1-2	-	TGTGCCAGCAGCCCCTCGGGAGGGGGAACCCATAACTATGGCTACACCTTC	CASSPSGGGTHNYGYTF
-	TRBV6-6	TRBJ1-4	-	TGTGCCAGCAGTTACCGGGGGGGGCGAAGTGAAAAACTGTTTTTT	CASSYRGGRSEKLFF
-	TRBV5-6	TRBJ2-2	TRBD1	TGTGCCAGCAGCGAAGGGACAGGGTTTCGGGAGCTGTTTTTT	CASSEGTGFRELFF
-	TRBV5-1	TRBJ1-6	-	TGCGCCAGCAGCTTAGTCCAGGGTACAAGCTCCTATAATTCACCCCTCCACTTT	CASSLVQGTSSYNSPLHF
few	TRBV19	TRBJ2-1	-	TGTGCCAGTAGTAAAGTCTCCGGGCCCTTCAATGAGCAGTTCTTC	CASSKVSGPFNEQFF
-	TRBV19	TRBJ1-5	TRBD1	TGTGCCAGTAGCAGGGACAGGGGGCCGGGACAGCCCCAGCATTTT	CASSRDRGPGQPQHF
-	TRBV6-5	TRBJ1-6	-	TGTGCCAGCAGTTACACCCATAATTCACCCCTCCACTTT	CASSYTHNSPLHF
-	TRBV5-1	TRBJ2-1	-	TGCGCCAGCAGCTTGGGACAGGACAATGAGCAGTTCTTC	CASSLGQDNEQFF
-	TRBV7-9	TRBJ2-7	-	TGTGCCAGCAGTCAGACTACTTACGAGCAGTACTTC	CASSQTTYEQYF
-	TRBV10-3	TRBJ1-6	-	TGTGCCATCAGTGAGTCCAATTCACCCCTCCACTTT	CAISESNSPLHF
-	TRBV5-4	TRBJ1-2	-	TGTGCCAGCAGCTCCCCGTCGTCCCCGTTGAATGGCTACACCTTC	CASSSPSSPLNGYTF